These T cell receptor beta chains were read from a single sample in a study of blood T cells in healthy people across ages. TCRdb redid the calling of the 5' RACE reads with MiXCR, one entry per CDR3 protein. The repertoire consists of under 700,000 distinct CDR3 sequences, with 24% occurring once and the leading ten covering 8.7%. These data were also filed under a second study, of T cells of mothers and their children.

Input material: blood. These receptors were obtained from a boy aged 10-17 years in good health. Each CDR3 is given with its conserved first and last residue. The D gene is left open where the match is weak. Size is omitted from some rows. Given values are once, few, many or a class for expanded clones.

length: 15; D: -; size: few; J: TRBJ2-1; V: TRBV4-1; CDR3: CASSQGRRGLRAQFF; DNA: TGCGCCAGCAGCCAAGGTCGGAGGGGTCTACGCGCGCAGTTCTTC
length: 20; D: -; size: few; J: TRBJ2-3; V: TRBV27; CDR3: CASSLRLATDHNSNTDTQYF; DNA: TGTGCCAGCAGTTTAAGGTTGGCCACAGACCACAACTCGAACACAGATACGCAGTATTTT
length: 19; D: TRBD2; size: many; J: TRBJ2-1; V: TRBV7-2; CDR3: CASSLDGTSGGPFYNEQFF; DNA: TGTGCCAGCAGCTTAGATGGGACTAGCGGGGGTCCCTTCTACAATGAGCAGTTCTTC
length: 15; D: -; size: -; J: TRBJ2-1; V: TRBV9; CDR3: CASSVAGSTYNEQFF; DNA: TGTGCCAGCAGCGTAGCGGGTTCCACCTACAATGAGCAGTTCTTC
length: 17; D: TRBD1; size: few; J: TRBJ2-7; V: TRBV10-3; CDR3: CAISESGTGERAYEQYF; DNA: TGTGCCATCAGTGAGTCCGGGACAGGGGAAAGGGCCTACGAGCAGTACTTC
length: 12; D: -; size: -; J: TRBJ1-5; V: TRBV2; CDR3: CASSDWNQPQHF; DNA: TGTGCCAGCAGTGATTGGAATCAGCCCCAGCATTTT
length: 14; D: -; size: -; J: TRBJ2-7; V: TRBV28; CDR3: CASMGRIESYEQYF; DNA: TGTGCCAGCATGGGAAGAATAGAGAGCTACGAGCAGTACTTC
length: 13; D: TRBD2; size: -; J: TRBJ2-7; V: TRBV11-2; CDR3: CASSFFGGSEQYF; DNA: TGTGCCAGCAGCTTTTTCGGGGGGTCCGAGCAGTACTTC
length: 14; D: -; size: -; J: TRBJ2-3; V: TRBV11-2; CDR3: CASSLRFTTDKQYF; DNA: TGTGCCAGCAGCTTACGGTTTACCACAGATAAGCAGTATTTT
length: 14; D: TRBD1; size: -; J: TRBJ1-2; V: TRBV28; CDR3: CANSSPHRGYGYTF; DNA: TGTGCCAATAGTTCCCCCCACAGGGGGTATGGCTACACCTTC
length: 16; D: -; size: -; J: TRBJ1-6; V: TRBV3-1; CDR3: CASSQVLGHSNSPLHF; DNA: TGTGCCAGCAGCCAAGTCTTGGGACACTCTAATTCACCCCTCCACTTT
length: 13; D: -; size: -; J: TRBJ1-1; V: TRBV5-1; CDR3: CASTREPNTEAFF; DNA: TGCGCCAGCACGCGGGAGCCGAACACTGAAGCTTTCTTT
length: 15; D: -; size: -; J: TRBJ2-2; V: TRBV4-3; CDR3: CASSQDKFLDGELFF; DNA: TGCGCCAGCAGCCAAGATAAGTTTCTGGACGGGGAGCTGTTTTTT
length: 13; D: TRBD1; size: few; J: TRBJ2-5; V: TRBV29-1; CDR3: CSVERQGAQEQYF; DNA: TGCAGCGTTGAACGACAGGGGGCTCAAGAGCAGTACTTC
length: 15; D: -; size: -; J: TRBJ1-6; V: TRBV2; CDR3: CASTPMGGHNSPLHF; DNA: TGTGCCAGCACCCCTATGGGGGGCCATAATTCACCCCTCCACTTT
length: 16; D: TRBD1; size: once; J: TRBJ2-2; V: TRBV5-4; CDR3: CASSLARDRGPGELFF; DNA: TGTGCCAGCAGCTTGGCACGGGACAGGGGGCCCGGGGAGCTGTTTTTT
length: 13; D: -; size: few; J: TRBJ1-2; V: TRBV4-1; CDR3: CASSQWAGALSTF; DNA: TGCGCCAGCAGCCAATGGGCAGGGGCGTTGAGTACCTTC
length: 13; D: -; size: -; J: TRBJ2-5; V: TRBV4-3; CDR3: CASSQERGETQYF; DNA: TGCGCCAGCAGCCAAGAGAGGGGAGAGACCCAGTACTTC
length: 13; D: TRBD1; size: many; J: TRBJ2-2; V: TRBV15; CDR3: CAVKQGAGGELFF; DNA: TGTGCCGTCAAACAGGGGGCCGGCGGGGAGCTGTTTTTT
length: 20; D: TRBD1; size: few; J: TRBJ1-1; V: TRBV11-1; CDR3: CASSSPPGTGGIGPGTEAFF; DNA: TGTGCCAGCAGCTCACCGCCCGGGACAGGGGGCATCGGACCCGGCACTGAAGCTTTCTTT
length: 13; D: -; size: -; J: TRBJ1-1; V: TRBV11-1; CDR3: CASSKTPGLAAFF; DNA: TGTGCCAGCAGCAAAACACCGGGTCTTGCGGCTTTCTTT
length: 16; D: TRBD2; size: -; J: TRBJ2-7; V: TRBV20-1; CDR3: CSARVPGTSGTSEQYF; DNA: TGCAGTGCTAGAGTCCCCGGGACTAGCGGGACCTCCGAGCAGTACTTC
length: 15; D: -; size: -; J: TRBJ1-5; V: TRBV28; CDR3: CASMSGASYNQPQHF; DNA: TGTGCCAGCATGTCAGGGGCGTCCTATAATCAGCCCCAGCATTTT
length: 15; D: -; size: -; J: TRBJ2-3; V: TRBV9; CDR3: CASNMYLYHPDTQYF; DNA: TGTGCCAGCAACATGTACCTTTACCACCCAGATACGCAGTATTTT
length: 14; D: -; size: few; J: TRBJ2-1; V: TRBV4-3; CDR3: CASLRGRLCNEQFF; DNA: TGCGCCAGCTTGAGGGGCCGGCTGTGCAATGAGCAGTTCTTC
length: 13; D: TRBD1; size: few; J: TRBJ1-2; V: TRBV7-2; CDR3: CASSREGGTGYTF; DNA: TGTGCCAGCAGTCGGGAAGGGGGCACGGGCTACACCTTC
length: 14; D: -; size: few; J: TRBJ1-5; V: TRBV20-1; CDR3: CSAREWTENQPQHF; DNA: TGCAGTGCTAGAGAGTGGACCGAAAATCAGCCCCAGCATTTT
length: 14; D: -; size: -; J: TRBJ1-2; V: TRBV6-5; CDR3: CASSYAGADYGYTF; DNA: TGTGCCAGCAGTTACGCAGGAGCTGACTATGGCTACACCTTC
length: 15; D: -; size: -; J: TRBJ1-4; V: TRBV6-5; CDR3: CASSRWRGSDEKLFF; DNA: TGTGCCAGCAGCCGGTGGAGGGGATCGGATGAAAAACTGTTTTTT
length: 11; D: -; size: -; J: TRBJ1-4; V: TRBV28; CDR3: CASSNSEKLFF; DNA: TGTGCCAGCAGCAATAGTGAAAAACTGTTTTTT
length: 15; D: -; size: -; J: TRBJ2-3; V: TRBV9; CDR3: CASSSGVLSTDTQYF; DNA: TGTGCCAGCAGCTCCGGCGTGCTGAGCACGGATACGCAGTATTTT
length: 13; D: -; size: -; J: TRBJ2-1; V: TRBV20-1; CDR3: CSARASAYNEQFF; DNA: TGCAGTGCTAGGGCTAGCGCGTACAATGAGCAGTTCTTC
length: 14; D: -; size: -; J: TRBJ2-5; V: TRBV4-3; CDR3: CASSQGLNGETQYF; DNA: TGCGCCAGCAGCCAAGGTCTCAACGGGGAGACCCAGTACTTC
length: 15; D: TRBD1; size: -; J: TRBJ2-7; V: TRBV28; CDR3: CASSFTTGVSYEQYF; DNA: TGTGCCAGCAGTTTTACGACAGGGGTCTCCTACGAGCAGTACTTC
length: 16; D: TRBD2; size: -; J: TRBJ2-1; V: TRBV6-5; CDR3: CASSYLAGGPPEEQFF; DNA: TGTGCCAGCAGTTACCTTGCGGGGGGGCCCCCGGAGGAGCAGTTCTTC
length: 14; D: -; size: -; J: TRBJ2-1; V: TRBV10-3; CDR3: CATTEVGSYNEQFF; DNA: TGTGCCACGACAGAGGTAGGCTCCTACAATGAGCAGTTCTTC
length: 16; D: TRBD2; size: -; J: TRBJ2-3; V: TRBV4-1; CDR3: CASSRLAGAGTDTQYF; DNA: TGCGCCAGCAGCCGTTTAGCGGGAGCGGGCACAGATACGCAGTATTTT
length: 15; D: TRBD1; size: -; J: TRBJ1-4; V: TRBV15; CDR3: CATSRGDRGLEKLFF; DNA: TGTGCCACCAGCAGAGGAGACAGGGGGCTTGAAAAACTGTTTTTT
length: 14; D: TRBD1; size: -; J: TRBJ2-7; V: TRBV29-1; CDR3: CSVRTGTGSTEQYF; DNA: TGCAGCGTGAGAACCGGGACAGGGTCAACCGAGCAGTACTTC
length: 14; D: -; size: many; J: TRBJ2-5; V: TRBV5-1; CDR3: CASSPSTPQETQYF; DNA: TGCGCCAGCAGCCCCTCTACACCCCAAGAGACCCAGTACTTC
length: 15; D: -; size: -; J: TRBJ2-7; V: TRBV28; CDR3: CASSPWHRKVREQYF; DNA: TGTGCCAGCAGCCCCTGGCATCGCAAGGTCCGCGAGCAGTACTTC
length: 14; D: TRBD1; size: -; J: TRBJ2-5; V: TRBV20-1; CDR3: CSARGPTGRETQYF; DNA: TGCAGTGCTAGAGGCCCGACAGGGAGAGAGACCCAGTACTTC
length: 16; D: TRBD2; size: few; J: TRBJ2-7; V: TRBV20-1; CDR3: CSARGTSGGQSYEQYF; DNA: TGCAGTGCTAGAGGGACTAGCGGGGGACAATCCTACGAGCAGTACTTC
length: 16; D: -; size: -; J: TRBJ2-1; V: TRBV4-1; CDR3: CASSQVFRGRYNEQFF; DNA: TGCGCCAGCAGCCAAGTCTTCCGTGGTAGGTACAATGAGCAGTTCTTC
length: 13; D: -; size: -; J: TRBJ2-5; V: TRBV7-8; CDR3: CASSLLKQETQYF; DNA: TGTGCCAGCAGCCTACTTAAGCAAGAGACCCAGTACTTC